One TCR beta chain is described in this entry. This clone's antigen is unknown. Base quality data are lacking; no much larger clone is found one base away. Library preparation used the immunoSEQ multiplex PCR assay. A mixture of 60 forward primers for TCR Vbeta segments and 13 reverse primers for TCR Jbeta segments was used in the multiplex PCR. Amplification of the CDR3 region of rearranged TCR beta genes was performed with a multiplex PCR assay on genomic DNA. The Illumina HiSeq System was used to sequence the amplified TCR beta libraries as 87-base-pair reads. Per the authors' processing: A later analysis counted about 82 million unique TCR beta chains across the 650 to 700 repertoires, and some 11 million of these chains were shared by at least two donors. A nearest-neighbor algorithm error-corrected the raw reads and collapsed the reads into unique sequences, merging closely related sequences to remove PCR and sequencing errors. To assign V, D and J gene segments, CDR3 sequences were aligned to IMGT reference sequences. For a sequence to be retained, at least a six-nucleotide match to both a V gene segment and a J gene segment was required. A rearrangement counted as productive if the CDR3 had no stop codons and remained in frame with V and J, and every other rearrangement counted as non-productive. Following IMGT convention, CDR3 was defined as the stretch from the second conserved V-encoded cysteine to the conserved J-encoded phenylalanine. The earlier analysis of about 500 of the donors excluded sequences that lacked an unambiguous match to a single V gene segment. In an earlier analysis of around 590 of the donors, a V segment was called functional when productive rearrangements were above 56.7%, and segregating when the standard deviation between donors exceeded 5%. A statistical classification framework was built for diagnosing cytomegalovirus status from the catalog of TCR beta chain sequences. In a later analysis, V and J genes were assigned by comparing TCR nucleotide sequences against IMGT/GENE-DB human TR gene sequences. Using the TCRdist pipeline, a later analysis assigned CDR3 sequences along with most-parsimonious VDJ recombination scenarios. In a later analysis, each TCR beta chain was defined by its CDR3 amino acid sequence together with its V-gene family, and reads lacking a unique V-gene family were excluded. In a later analysis, 450 to 600 highly shared, low-generation-probability nucleotide sequences were removed to address suspected cross-contamination and a sequencing artifact. In a later analysis, a clonal expansion index for each public chain was calculated from normalized within-repertoire ranks of inferred template counts. In a later analysis, generation probabilities were computed using a VDJ recombination model fitted to out-of-frame rearrangements, and the results were checked against IGoR. In a later analysis, hypergeometric tests were used to score TCR-TCR, TCR-HLA and TCR-CMV co-occurrence, with a repertoire-size bias correction applied to TCR pairs. To estimate false discovery rates, a later analysis permuted the HLA or CMV assignments 20 times. In a later analysis, co-occurring TCRs were grouped with DBSCAN, and TCRdist sequence similarity was added when clustering was performed within HLA-allele-positive subsets. Co-occurrence clustering excluded repertoires with fewer than 30,000 or more than 120,000 public chains, plus five with anomalous nucleotide sharing. TCRdb stores this immuneACCESS table with in-frame sequences only. Part of the clones is absent; in the studies checked, under half of the shortfall reflects unresolved V genes, and no reason is known for the rest. V, J and clone size are those of that table, while D and trimming were read from the DNA. The sample profile shows about 120,000 clones; under 70% of them were found once. The top ten constitute roughly 8.4% of the sample.

The record originates from a study of cytomegalovirus exposure and HLA in healthy donors (dated by TCRdb to the late 2010s). About the study as a whole: According to an earlier analysis of around 600 of the donors, about 180 million T cells yielded roughly 100 million unique TCR beta sequences and around 280 Gb of sequence data. To study patterns of TCR occurrence, a later analysis re-analyzed previously published TCR beta repertoires from around 670 donors and added high-resolution HLA genotyping. The study was designed to test whether signatures of past pathogen exposure could be identified by cataloging public T cell receptors. All discovery cohort repertoires had been generated using a single sequencing platform. Along with the approximately 670-subject first cohort, a separate validation cohort of some 130 different subjects was used. Alongside the repertoire data, information on donor age, sex, ethnicity and CMV serostatus was compiled. To predict cytomegalovirus infection status, the study brought together high-throughput TCR immunosequencing, statistical association of individual TCRs with disease status, and machine learning. Four to six DR-DQ haplotypes were handled as single units for association and clustering, since linkage in the cohort was strong. The study profiled the T cell repertoires of under 850 subjects by immunosequencing and related them to cytomegalovirus serostatus. Class I and class II HLA loci were covered by the typing at four-digit resolution. Genome-wide SNP genotypes for about 65% of the 666 donors were used in a later genetic analysis, which treated that subset as a discovery cohort. Typing coverage differed by locus: A, B, C, DRB1 and DQB1 were typed in about 620-640 donors, DQA1 in 500 to 550, DPA1 in 600 to 610, and DPB1 in 450 to 490. Roughly 300 gigabases of sequencing data and 70 million to 85 million unique TCR sequences were included in an early release covering roughly 600 HLA-typed donors. On average, over 200,000 unique TCR beta nucleotide sequences were sequenced per donor among some 420 genotyped donors of the cohort, with 15% to 20% of those sequences being non-productive. The later analysis used no new phenotypic data to find candidate immune exposures, relying instead on TCR beta sequences and their occurrence across donors. Of the roughly 390 genotyped donors, approximately 83% fell in the genetic ancestry cluster associated with self-reported Caucasian donors. In an earlier analysis of 587 of the donors, high-throughput TCR beta sequencing was used to judge whether each TCR beta V gene segment behaved as functional or pseudogenic.

The study at large found these results: In a later analysis, TCR association rates were found to vary across HLA loci, with the most associated TCRs seen for DRB1 alleles and the fewest for HLA-C alleles. In a later analysis, HLA-associated TCR beta chains showed more clonal expansion and lower generation probabilities than non-associated chains that were equally common. The 87-base-pair reads could not distinguish some IMGT-functional V segments, including TRBV6-2 and TRBV6-3, so those segments were excluded. A later analysis associated about 18,000 TCR beta sequences with specific HLA alleles at a false discovery rate of 0.05. In a later analysis, most CMV-associated TCR beta chains were found to appear HLA-restricted, with HLA associations seemingly driven largely by CMV exposure. HLA typing was unavailable for some donors at each locus, so association tests used only the typed subset. Because counts were too low, fewer than 20 rarely observed V segments, including chromosome 9 orphons, were excluded from the earlier analysis of under 650 of the donors. Cytomegalovirus status was reported to be diagnosed by the classifier with high specificity and sensitivity in both the original and validation cohorts. The sequencing pipeline was judged likely to have produced a cluster of highly shared sequence variants as a technical artifact. In the study, around 150 TCR beta chains were listed as associated with cytomegalovirus. V-gene and J-gene trimming of TCR beta chains was associated with a missense DCLRE1C variant in a later genetic analysis, and the association was replicated in an independent cohort. Compared with the roughly 720-donor mean, donors in an Asian-associated ancestry cluster had fewer N-insertions in productive TCRs, according to a later genetic analysis. In a later analysis, several top co-occurrence clusters were reported to appear linked to parvovirus B19, influenza, CMV and Epstein-Barr virus. In this cohort, only TCR beta chains were sequenced, and detectable features were limited by the absence of alpha or paired-chain data. Presence/absence analyses assumed roughly uniform sequencing depth across donors, an assumption that may not hold. For the cohort, immune exposure information was limited to CMV serostatus. In an earlier analysis of about 600 of the donors, most TCR beta V segments appeared in productive rearrangements about 90% or about 30% of the time, broadly matching IMGT annotations. Linkage disequilibrium might explain the correlated functional status among segregating V segments, but an unknown experimental factor could not be excluded. A further reported finding was that TCR beta sequences accurately predicted the HLA-A and HLA-B alleles for most subjects in the first cohort. The authors suggested that the approach could potentially be generalized to other disease states and immunological phenotypes. A few of the identified cytomegalovirus-associated TCR beta chains were confirmed in vitro to be specific for cytomegalovirus antigens. When HLA alleles, especially DR and DQ, strongly co-occurred, attributing TCR associations to individual alleles was difficult. Most TCR sequences were seen in very few donors, while some public TCRs were found in many individuals.

The CDR3 covers 16 residues, taking in both the cysteine and the phenylalanine. Here the CDR3 DNA is all that survives: 48 bases in frame from base 1. Clipping removes 3 bases from V and 2 bases from J, with 5 as the unmatched junction base count. For CDR1 and CDR2, the germline V gene lists SGHAT and FQNNGV. The cohort consisted of hundreds of healthy bone marrow donors. Cohort members were all nominally healthy when sampled, although unrecorded immune exposures were likely present. The donor tested CMV seropositive and was one of the 289 seropositive cohort members. Each donor provided a peripheral blood sample, and peripheral blood mononuclear cells were used for TCR beta sequencing. Genomic DNA extraction from the blood cell samples was performed with the Qiagen DNeasy Blood Extraction Kit.

The TCR originated in a man aged 30 to 39 in good health and CMV-seropositive. The V and J genes are TRBV11-2 and TRBJ2-7, with 12 central nucleotides matching TRBD2. Sample: PBMCs. The DNA sequence is TGTGCCAGCAGCTTTTGGACTAGCGGGGACCCCTACGAGCAGTACTTC. This sequence encodes CASSFWTSGDPYEQYF.